The source of this TCR beta chain is a study of T cell repertoires in cytomegalovirus infection. About the study: Indicated by public TCR beta signatures were CMV infection and matching HLA type.

This clonotype was observed a handful of times. Its matching antigen is unknown. Each CDR3 protein gets one entry after TCRdb re-called the reads with MiXCR. Of 300,000 to 400,000 distinct CDR3 sequences in the sample, roughly 25% are singletons; the top ten hold about 14%. General study results and limits: Clonotype analysis showed dominance of the ex vivo response by HLA-C-restricted CMV-specific TCR beta clonotypes.

The CDR3 runs to 17 residues. The germline V and J ends were trimmed by 6 bases and 0 bases, with 21 bases remaining between them. From germline, CDR1 is MDHEN and CDR2 SYDVKM. The sequenced sample was cultured PBMCs, obtained from culture after CMV antigen stimulation. The clonotype comes from a human donor in good health (CMV status not recorded). Some clones in this sample may be carry-over from other donors' samples. The genes are TRBV28 and TRBJ2-7; D may be TRBD2 (5 bases). The CDR3 DNA reads TGTGCCAGCAGCCCCTTCGAATCGGCGGGCTCCTCCTACGAGCAGTACTTC. It yields the protein CASSPFESAGSSYEQYF.